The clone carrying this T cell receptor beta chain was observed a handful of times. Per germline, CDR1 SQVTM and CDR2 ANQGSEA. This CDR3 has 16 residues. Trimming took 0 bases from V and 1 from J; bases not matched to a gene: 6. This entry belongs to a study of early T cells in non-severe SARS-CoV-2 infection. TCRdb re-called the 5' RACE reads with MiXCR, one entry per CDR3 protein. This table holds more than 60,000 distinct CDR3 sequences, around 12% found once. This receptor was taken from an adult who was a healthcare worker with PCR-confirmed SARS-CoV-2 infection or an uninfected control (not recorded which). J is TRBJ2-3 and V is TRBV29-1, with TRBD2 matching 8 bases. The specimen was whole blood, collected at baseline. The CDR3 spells CSVEEIGAGGTDTQYF. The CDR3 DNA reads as TGCAGCGTTGAAGAGATCGGAGCGGGGGGCACAGATACGCAGTATTTT.